This T cell receptor (beta chain) was identified in a study of T cell changes during pregnancy in multiple sclerosis. Sequencing was performed with immunoSEQ multiplex PCR; in TCRdb, only in-frame clones are kept and a portion is missing. The table includes over 50,000 clones, 88% detected once. CDR1 and CDR2 from the germline V gene are SGHDT and YYEEEE. The CDR3 runs 14 residues. Trimming took off 1 base at V and 5 bases at J, with 9 bases between the two ends. The rearrangement joins TRBV5-6 to TRBJ1-4; tentative D call: TRBD1 (6 bases). The sequences come from peripheral blood, collected in the first trimester of pregnancy. The TCR sequence derives from a female donor with multiple sclerosis, enrolled in a pregnancy study. The CDR3 here is CASSLYRANEKLFF. CDR3 coding DNA: TGTGCCAGCAGCTTGTACAGGGCGAATGAAAAACTGTTTTTT.